These 10 T cell receptor beta chains came from one sample sequenced in a study of T cell responses to AZD1222 COVID-19 vaccine. Data came from immunoSEQ multiplex PCR; TCRdb stores just in-frame clones and leaves some out. This sample carries some 200,000 clones, more than 70% of them seen once, and the ten largest clones take roughly 25%. Source: peripheral blood, taken 28 days after the second AZD1222 dose. Source of these receptors: an adult who received the AZD1222 COVID-19 vaccine.

The chain couples TRBV7-8 to TRBJ2-7; D is possibly TRBD1 (6 bases). Germline assignment: CDR1 SGHVS and CDR2 FQNEAQ. The CDR3 sequence is 16 residues long. Trimming took off 7 bases at V and 5 bases at J, with 24 bases between the two ends. In DNA, the CDR3 is TGTGCCAGCACCCCGCGCTGGCAGGGGACCATCCACGAGCAGTACTTC. Translating gives CASTPRWQGTIHEQYF. Full variable domain (outside the CDR3, taken from reference TRBV7-8 and TRBJ2-7): GAGVSQSPRYKVAKRGQDVALRCDPISGHVSLFWYQQALGQGPEFLTYFQNEAQLDKSGLPSDRFFAERPEGSVSTLKIQRTQQEDSAVYLCASTPRWQGTIHEQYFGPGTRLTVT.

This clone was seen just once. This sequence joins TRBV7-2 and TRBJ2-5; perhaps TRBD1 as D (6 bases). The CDR3 covers 14 residues. Trimming took off 1 base at V and 1 base at J, with 7 bases between the two ends. CDR1 and CDR2 from the germline V gene are SGHTA and FQGNSA. CDR3 amino acids: CASSLGQAQETQYF. DNA of the CDR3: TGTGCCAGCAGCTTAGGACAGGCCCAAGAGACCCAGTACTTC.

This clone was detected only a few times. The chain has TRBV9 and TRBJ1-1, with unresolved D. Trimming removed 4 bases at V and 8 bases at J, with 3 bases between. This CDR3 has 9 residues. Germline CDR1 is SGDLS and CDR2 is YYNGEE. CDR3 amino acids: CASSPEAFF. The CDR3, as DNA: TGTGCCAGCAGCCCCGAAGCTTTCTTT.

The V gene is TRBV3-1 (or the pseudogene TRBV3-2), the J gene TRBJ1-1, with D perhaps matching TRBD1 (5 bases). Germline V gene sequence: CDR1 LGHDT, CDR2 YNNKEL (reference sequence). The CDR3 is 15 residues long. The ends were cut back, 2 bases at V and 1 base at J, with 11 bases in the middle. CDR3 nucleotides: TGTGCCAGCAGCCAATCAGGGACGGGGAACACTGAAGCTTTCTTT. It specifies CASSQSGTGNTEAFF.

The rearrangement joins TRBV28 to TRBJ2-1, with 10 nucleotides matching TRBD2. There are 15 residues in the CDR3. Trimming at V came to 2 bases and at J to 3 bases, leaving 1 base not matched to a gene. Germline CDR1 and CDR2: MDHEN and SYDVKM. The CDR3 protein is CASSLGTSDYNEQFF. DNA of the CDR3: TGTGCCAGCAGTTTAGGGACTAGCGACTACAATGAGCAGTTCTTC.

This chain joins TRBV6-5 and TRBJ2-3; 8 bases fit TRBD1. The CDR3 is made up of 15 amino acids. V shed 1 base and J 4 bases; nucleotides not matched to a gene: 4. The germline CDR1 and CDR2 sequences are MNHEY and SVGAGI. CDR3 residues: CASSYYRTGSDTQYF. The DNA of the CDR3 is TGTGCCAGCAGTTACTATAGGACAGGGTCAGATACGCAGTATTTT.

The V gene is TRBV4-3, the J gene TRBJ2-5; 9 nucleotides agree with TRBD2. Germline CDR1 LGHNA, CDR2 YSLEER. Losses at the gene ends were 0 bases for V and 4 bases for J; bases not matched to a gene: 18. The CDR3 is 20 amino acids. CDR3 coding DNA: TGCGCCAGCAGCCAAGATCCTCATCGCCCTAGCGGGAAGACGAGAGAGACCCAGTACTTC. It encodes CASSQDPHRPSGKTRETQYF.

This sequence joins TRBV5-1 and TRBJ1-4, with D unclear. Trimming left V 0 bases short and J 7 bases short, with 10 bases between. Germline V gene lookup returns CDR1 SGHRS and CDR2 YFSETQ. The CDR3 extends over 14 amino acids. In DNA form, the CDR3 reads TGCGCCAGCAGCTTGGGGGCAAAGGGTGAAAAACTGTTTTTT. Protein: CASSLGAKGEKLFF.

This clone was detected once. The gene calls are TRBV6-9 and TRBJ1-2, with a tentative D call TRBD1 (5 bases). CDR1 is MNHGY and CDR2 is SVAAGI in the germline V gene. The CDR3 runs to 15 residues. The germline V and J ends were trimmed by 10 bases and 8 bases, with 26 bases remaining between them. The CDR3: CAIISGGAALSGYTF. The CDR3 DNA reads TGTGCCATAATCTCGGGCGGGGCGGCCTTAAGCGGCTACACCTTC.

The chain has TRBV7-9 and TRBJ2-7, with a possible D match to TRBD2 (7 bases). The CDR3 extends over 14 amino acids. Deletions cut 0 bases from V and 5 bases from J, with 11 bases between. Germline-derived CDR1 and CDR2 are SEHNR and FQNEAQ (reference sequence). CDR3 DNA: TGTGCCAGCAGCTTAGCTGGGAGGGGGAACGAGCAGTACTTC. Translating it yields CASSLAGRGNEQYF.